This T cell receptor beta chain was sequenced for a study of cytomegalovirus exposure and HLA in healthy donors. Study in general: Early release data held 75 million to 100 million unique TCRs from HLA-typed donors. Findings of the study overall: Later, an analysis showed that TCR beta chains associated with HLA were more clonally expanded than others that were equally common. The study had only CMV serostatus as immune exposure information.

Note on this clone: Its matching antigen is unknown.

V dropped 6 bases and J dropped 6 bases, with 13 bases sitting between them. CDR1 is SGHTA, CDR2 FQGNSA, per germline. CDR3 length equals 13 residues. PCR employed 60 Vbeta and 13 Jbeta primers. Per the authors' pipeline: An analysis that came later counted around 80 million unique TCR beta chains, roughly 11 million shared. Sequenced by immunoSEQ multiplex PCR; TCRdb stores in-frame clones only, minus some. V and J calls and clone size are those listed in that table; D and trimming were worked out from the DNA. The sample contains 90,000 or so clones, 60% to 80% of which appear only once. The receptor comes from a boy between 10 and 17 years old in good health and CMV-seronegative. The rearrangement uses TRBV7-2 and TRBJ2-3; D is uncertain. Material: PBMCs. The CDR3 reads CASSQARLDTQYF. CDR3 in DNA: TGTGCCAGCAGTCAAGCCAGGCTGGATACGCAGTATTTT.